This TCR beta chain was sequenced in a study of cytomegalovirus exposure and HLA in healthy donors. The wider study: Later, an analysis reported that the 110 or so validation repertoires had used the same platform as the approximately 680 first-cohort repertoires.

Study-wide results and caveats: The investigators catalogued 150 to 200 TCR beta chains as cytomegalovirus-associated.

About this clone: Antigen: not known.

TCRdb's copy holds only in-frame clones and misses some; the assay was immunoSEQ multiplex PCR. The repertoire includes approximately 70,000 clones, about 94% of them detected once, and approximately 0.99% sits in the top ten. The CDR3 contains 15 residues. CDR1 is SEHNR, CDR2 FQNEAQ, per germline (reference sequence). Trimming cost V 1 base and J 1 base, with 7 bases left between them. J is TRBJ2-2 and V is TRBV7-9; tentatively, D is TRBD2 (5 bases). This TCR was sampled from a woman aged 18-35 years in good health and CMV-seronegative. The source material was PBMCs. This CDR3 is CASSLERGNTGELFF. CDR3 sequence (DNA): TGTGCCAGCAGCTTAGAACGGGGGAACACCGGGGAGCTGTTTTTT.